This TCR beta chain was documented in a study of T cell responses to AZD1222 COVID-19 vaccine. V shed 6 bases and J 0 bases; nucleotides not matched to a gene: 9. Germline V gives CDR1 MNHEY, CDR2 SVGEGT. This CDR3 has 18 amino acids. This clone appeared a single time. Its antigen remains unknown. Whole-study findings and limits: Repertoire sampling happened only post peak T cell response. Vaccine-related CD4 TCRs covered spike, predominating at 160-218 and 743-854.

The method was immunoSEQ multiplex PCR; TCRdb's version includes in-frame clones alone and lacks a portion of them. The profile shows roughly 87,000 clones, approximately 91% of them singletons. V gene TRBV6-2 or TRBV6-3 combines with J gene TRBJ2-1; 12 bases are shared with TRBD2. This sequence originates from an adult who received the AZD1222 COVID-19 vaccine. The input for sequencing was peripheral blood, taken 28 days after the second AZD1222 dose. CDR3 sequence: CASSHTSGRISSYNEQFF. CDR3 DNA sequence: TGTGCCAGCAGCCATACTAGCGGGAGGATCAGCTCCTACAATGAGCAGTTCTTC.